This T cell receptor beta chain was obtained from a study of the immune and genomic landscape of osteosarcoma (dated by TCRdb to 2018 to 2021). About the investigation overall: The overall cohort was composed of a few dozen pediatric and adult patients with high-grade osteosarcoma, and a median age at diagnosis of about 25 years (range 5-81) was recorded. A couple of samples from the same tumor site were contributed by each of three patients. The goal of the study was to explain why immune checkpoint inhibitors have shown limited clinical activity in osteosarcoma. The osteosarcoma immunogenomic landscape was characterized by integrating TCR sequencing results with transcriptome, protein array and immunostaining data. The cohort was enriched for poor-risk disease, with approximately 79% showing unfavorable pathologic response to standard therapy and approximately 64% deceased. In the overall cohort, around three fifths of patients were male, and localized disease at diagnosis was presented by around 77% of patients. Osteosarcoma specimens were profiled with whole genome, RNA and T-cell receptor sequencing plus immunohistochemistry and reverse phase protein arrays so that immunogenic potential could be defined. Paper-wide results and their limitations: TCR productive clonality was higher in the immune-hot C3 cluster than the cold C1 cluster but still low overall. Clonality benchmarks came from external normal skin and healthy peripheral blood data rather than matched normal tissue. Productive TCR clonality was found to be low overall, with an average of 0.09 and a maximum of 0.3, which suggested limited T-cell clonal expansion. Because osteosarcoma is rare and all possible samples were collected, sample size was not determined by any statistical method. Matched blood was collected from only a couple of patients, alongside the frozen tumor specimens. In five cases, the repertoire was dominated by a single hyperexpanded clone, and fewer than 100 T-cell clonotypes were detected in all five cases.

V is cut by 5 bases and J by 3 bases, and the space between the germline ends is 5 bases. The CDR3 covers 11 residues, taking in both the cysteine and the phenylalanine. Here the CDR3 DNA is all that survives: 33 bases in frame from base 1. Reading the germline V gene gives CDR1 SGHRS and CDR2 YFSETQ. The tumors sampled were post-treatment primary, local recurrence and metastasis specimens taken from patients with a poor prognosis. This clone was counted only a few times. Its antigen is still unknown. The input lacks base qualities; no much larger clone sits a single base away. TCR beta chain CDR3 regions were immunosequenced using the ImmunoSEQ Assay (Adaptive Biotechnologies). The paper's processing steps were these. The ImmunoSEQ Analyzer platform was used to export TCRB rearrangements, read counts, read proportions and gene usage. T-cell clonality was calculated from productive rearrangements as 1 minus Pielou's evenness. In the clonal space homeostasis analysis, clonotypes were sorted into rare, small, medium, large or hyperexpanded (0.01 to 1 of the repertoire) bins. TCR productive clonality was compared across immune clusters C1, C2 and C3 using the Wilcoxon rank sum test. The table was pulled from immuneACCESS by TCRdb, which kept in-frame rearrangements only. Such tables lose some clones; where checked, under half of the loss comes from unresolved V genes, and the rest has no known cause. D and trimming were read from the DNA, whereas the V and J calls and clone size are those reported in that table. The sample yields about 5,100 clones; over 65% were counted once. The top ten constitute roughly 6.2% of the sample.

The chain was built from TRBV5-1 and TRBJ2-5, with the identity of the D gene unclear. The specimen sequenced was osteosarcoma tumor tissue from the lung. The TCR sequence derives from a human donor with osteosarcoma. The nucleotide sequence is given as TGCGCCAGCAGAATGGAAGAGACCCAGTACTTC. The translation is CASRMEETQYF.